This T cell receptor beta chain was profiled in a study of PD-L1 blockade in urothelial cancer (dated by TCRdb to 2017 to 2019). Notes on the research overall: Every patient began therapy in about 2014 and was given atezolizumab 1,200 mg intravenously every 3 weeks. Blood samples were analyzed at 3 weeks after treatment start (second dose) and at 6 weeks after treatment start. Pretreatment tumor samples and matched peripheral blood, collected serially before and after atezolizumab treatment, underwent TCR sequencing. About 85% of the roughly 30 patients were males with bladder-origin urothelial cancer, and about 65% of the roughly 30 reported a prior smoking history. Around 29 patients had pretreatment blood TCR-seq, some 25 had at least one posttreatment blood collection, and some 25 had tumor TCR-seq. In the same patients who had TCR sequencing, pretreatment tumors also underwent whole exome sequencing and RNA sequencing. Patients had an ECOG performance status of 0 or 1 and had received between 0 and 3 prior chemotherapy regimens. Durable clinical benefit meant progression-free survival longer than 6 months, and TCR features were also tested against progression-free and overall survival. Under ten patients achieved durable clinical benefit and fewer than 25 did not. The study was an exploratory multi-omic analysis of somatic, immune and clinical correlates of response to PD-L1 blockade with atezolizumab in urothelial cancer. Blood samples gave median yields of around 150,000 T cells and tens of thousands of unique TCRs, along with a median clonality of around 0.08.

Each PCR received spiked-in synthetic TCR analog templates so that absolute template abundance could be estimated from read counts. The immunoSEQ assay was used to amplify TCRbeta CDR3 regions from genomic DNA with bias-controlled V and J gene primers. Rearranged TCRbeta segments were sequenced at approximately 20X coverage. Processing in the source paper ran as follows. Sequencing errors were corrected by clustering, and CDR3s were annotated against IMGT so that V, D and J genes could be assigned. Out-of-frame and stop-codon sequences were excluded, and only productive TCRbeta rearrangements were used in downstream analyses. Clonality was computed as one minus Shannon entropy normalized by the log of the number of unique productive sequences. Fisher's exact test with Benjamini-Hochberg correction, at a threshold of adjusted p below 0.01, was used to find clones that differed between time points or between blood and tumor. TCRdb took this table from immuneACCESS and kept in-frame rearrangements with V and J called. Such tables lack part of the clones; where checked against another copy, unresolved V genes explain under half of the gap, and the rest is unexplained. That table gives V, J and clone size, and the DNA gave D and trimming. The sample includes 20,000 to 25,000 clones, with about 90% observed a single time. More than 15% of the sample comes from the top ten.

Inclusive of the bounding cysteine and phenylalanine, the CDR3 is 16 residues long. This entry keeps only the CDR3 DNA: 48 bases, framed from base 1. The germline V gene gives CDR1 as MNHEY and CDR2 as SVGAGI. Relative to germline, V is missing 2 bases and J is missing 3 bases, with 3 bases of the junction outside any gene match. On the study overall, not on this receptor specifically: Greater expansion of tumor-associated TCR clones in peripheral blood 3 weeks after the start of treatment was observed in patients with durable benefit (n of about 21, p = 0.022). Because the sample size was small (n of about 29) and many exploratory analyses were performed, the results are intended to be hypothesis-generating. A pretreatment peripheral blood TCR clonality below the median was linked to improved progression-free and overall survival.

A cohort of about 31 patients with locally advanced or metastatic urothelial carcinoma, treated at Memorial Sloan Kettering on a trial protocol, was included. Peripheral blood mononuclear cells were collected from each patient pretreatment and during treatment, giving between 1 and 8 total time points per patient. The Qiagen DNeasy Blood extraction kit was used to purify genomic DNA from total PBMCs and from tumor samples. PBMCs were collected pretreatment and during treatment, and were isolated and stored as previously described. Points on this clone: What this receptor recognizes is not known. Base-call qualities are not available, and no considerably larger clone is one nucleotide away.

The sequence links TRBV6-5 to TRBJ2-2, with TRBD2 identical over 10 junction bases. The receptor's source is a woman in her sixties with urothelial cancer. The sequenced sample was PBMCs, obtained around atezolizumab (anti-PD-L1) treatment. CDR3 loop: CASSYRLAGDTGELFF. At the DNA level, the sequence is TGTGCCAGCAGTTACCGCCTAGCGGGAGACACCGGGGAGCTGTTTTTT.